This T cell receptor (beta chain) stems from a study of cytomegalovirus exposure and HLA in healthy donors. The study, taken as a whole, reports: A previous analysis found most TCR beta V segments productive roughly 87% or roughly 30% of the time. For TCR beta chains, V- and J-gene trimming was later linked to a missense DCLRE1C variant.

Researchers ran the PCR with 60 Vbeta and 13 Jbeta primers. Sequenced by immunoSEQ multiplex PCR; TCRdb stores in-frame clones only, minus some. The sample holds approximately 190,000 clones, more than 75% seen once. Despite likely unrecorded immune exposures, the donors were nominally healthy at the time of sampling. This CDR3 has 16 amino acids. Germline V gene data show CDR1 as SGHRS and CDR2 as YFSETQ. V shed 4 bases, J shed 7 bases, and the junction held 9 bases outside the gene matches. With respect to this clone: What it recognizes is unknown.

The TCR was taken from a man aged 35-49 years in good health and CMV-seropositive. The genes are TRBV5-1 and TRBJ1-6; 9 nucleotides match TRBD1. The source material was PBMCs. This chain's CDR3 is CASSAGQGNKNSPLHF. The CDR3 nucleotides read TGCGCCAGCAGCGCCGGACAGGGGAACAAGAATTCACCCCTCCACTTT.